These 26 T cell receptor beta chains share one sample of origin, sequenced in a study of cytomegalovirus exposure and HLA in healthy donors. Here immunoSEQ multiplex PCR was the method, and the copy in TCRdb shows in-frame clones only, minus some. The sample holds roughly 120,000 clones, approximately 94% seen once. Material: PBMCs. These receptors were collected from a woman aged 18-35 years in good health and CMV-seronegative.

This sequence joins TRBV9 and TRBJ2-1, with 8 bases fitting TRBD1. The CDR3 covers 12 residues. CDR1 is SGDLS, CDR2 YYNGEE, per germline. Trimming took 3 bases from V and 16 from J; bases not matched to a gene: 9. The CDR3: CASSESTGELFF. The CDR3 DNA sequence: TGTGCCAGCAGCGAGTCGACAGGGGAGTTATTCTTC.

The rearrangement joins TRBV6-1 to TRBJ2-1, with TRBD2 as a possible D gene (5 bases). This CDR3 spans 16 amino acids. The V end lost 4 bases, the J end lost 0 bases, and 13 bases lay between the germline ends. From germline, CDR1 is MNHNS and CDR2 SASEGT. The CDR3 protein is CASSVFRSGSYNEQFF. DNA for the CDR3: TGTGCCAGCAGTGTATTCAGAAGCGGCTCCTACAATGAGCAGTTCTTC.

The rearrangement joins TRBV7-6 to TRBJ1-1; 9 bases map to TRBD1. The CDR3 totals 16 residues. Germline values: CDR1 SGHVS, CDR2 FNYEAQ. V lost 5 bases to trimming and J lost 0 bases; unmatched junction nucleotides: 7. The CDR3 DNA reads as TGTGCCAGCAGCCCCGGGACAGGGTCCATGAACACTGAAGCTTTCTTT. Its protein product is CASSPGTGSMNTEAFF.

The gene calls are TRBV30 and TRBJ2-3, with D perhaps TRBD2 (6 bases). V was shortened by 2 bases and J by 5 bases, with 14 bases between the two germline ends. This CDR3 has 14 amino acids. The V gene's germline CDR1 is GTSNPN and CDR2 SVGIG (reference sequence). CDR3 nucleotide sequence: TGTGCCTGGAGTTTGTGGAGGGCGGGAGATACGCAGTATTTT. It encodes CAWSLWRAGDTQYF.

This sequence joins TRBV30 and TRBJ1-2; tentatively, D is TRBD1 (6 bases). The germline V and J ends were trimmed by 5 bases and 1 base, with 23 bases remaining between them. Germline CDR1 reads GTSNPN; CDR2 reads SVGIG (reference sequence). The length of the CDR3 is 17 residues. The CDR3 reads CAWAAGASLVFNYGYTF. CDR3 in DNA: TGTGCCTGGGCGGCGGGGGCGTCCCTGGTTTTTAACTATGGCTACACCTTC.

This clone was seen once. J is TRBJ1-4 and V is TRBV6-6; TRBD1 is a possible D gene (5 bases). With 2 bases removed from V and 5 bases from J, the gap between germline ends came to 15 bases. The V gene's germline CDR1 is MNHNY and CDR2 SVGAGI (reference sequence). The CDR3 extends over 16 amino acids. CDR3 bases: TGTGCCAGCAGTTACCCGCTGGCAGGGTCCAATGAAAAACTGTTTTTT. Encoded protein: CASSYPLAGSNEKLFF.

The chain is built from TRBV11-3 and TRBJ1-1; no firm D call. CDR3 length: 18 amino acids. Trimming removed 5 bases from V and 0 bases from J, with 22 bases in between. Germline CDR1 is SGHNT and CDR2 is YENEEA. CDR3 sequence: CASSDNQVPWWMNTEAFF. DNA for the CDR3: TGTGCCAGCAGCGACAACCAGGTACCCTGGTGGATGAACACTGAAGCTTTCTTT.

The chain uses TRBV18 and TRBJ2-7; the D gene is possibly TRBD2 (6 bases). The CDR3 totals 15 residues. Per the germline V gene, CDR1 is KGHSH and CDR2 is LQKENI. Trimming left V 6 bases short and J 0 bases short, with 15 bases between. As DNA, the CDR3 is TGTGCCAGCTCGCCGGGGGAAGGCCTCTCCTACGAGCAGTACTTC. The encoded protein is CASSPGEGLSYEQYF.

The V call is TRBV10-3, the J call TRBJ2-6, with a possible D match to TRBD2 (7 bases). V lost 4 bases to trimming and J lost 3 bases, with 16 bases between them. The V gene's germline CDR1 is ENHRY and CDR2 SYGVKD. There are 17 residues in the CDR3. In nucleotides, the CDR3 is TGTGCCATCAGTGGGACGGACGGGGGGCATGGGGCCAACGTCCTGACTTTC. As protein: CAISGTDGGHGANVLTF.

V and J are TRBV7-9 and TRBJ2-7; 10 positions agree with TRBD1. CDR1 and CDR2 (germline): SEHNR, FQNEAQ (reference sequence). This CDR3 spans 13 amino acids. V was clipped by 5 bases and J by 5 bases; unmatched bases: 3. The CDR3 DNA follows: TGTGCCAGCAGCCCCGGGACAGGGGACGAGCAGTACTTC. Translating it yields CASSPGTGDEQYF.

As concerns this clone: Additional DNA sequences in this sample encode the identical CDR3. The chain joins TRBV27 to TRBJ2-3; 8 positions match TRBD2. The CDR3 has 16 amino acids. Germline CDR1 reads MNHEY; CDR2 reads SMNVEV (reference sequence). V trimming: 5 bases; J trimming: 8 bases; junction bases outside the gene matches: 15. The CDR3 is CASSPGTSGISGTQYF. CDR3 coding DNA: TGTGCCAGCAGTCCTGGGACTAGTGGGATCTCCGGTACGCAGTATTTT.

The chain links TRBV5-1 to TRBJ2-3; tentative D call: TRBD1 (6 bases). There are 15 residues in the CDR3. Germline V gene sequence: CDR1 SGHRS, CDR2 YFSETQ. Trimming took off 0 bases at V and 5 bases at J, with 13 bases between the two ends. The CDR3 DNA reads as TGCGCCAGCAGCTTGGATGGACAGTTTCTAGATACGCAGTATTTT. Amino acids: CASSLDGQFLDTQYF.

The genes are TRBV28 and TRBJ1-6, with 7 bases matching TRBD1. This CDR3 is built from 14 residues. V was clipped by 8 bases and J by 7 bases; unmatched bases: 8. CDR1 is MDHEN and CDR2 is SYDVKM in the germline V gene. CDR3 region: CASDQDRMNSPLHF. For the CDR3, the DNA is TGTGCCAGCGACCAGGACAGGATGAATTCACCCCTCCACTTT.

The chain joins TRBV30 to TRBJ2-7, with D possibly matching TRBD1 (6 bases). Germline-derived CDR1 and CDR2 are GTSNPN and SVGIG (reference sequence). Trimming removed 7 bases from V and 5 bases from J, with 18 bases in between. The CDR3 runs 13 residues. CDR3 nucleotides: TGTGCCTTTACCCAGGGGTCTTCCGACGAGCAGTACTTC. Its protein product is CAFTQGSSDEQYF. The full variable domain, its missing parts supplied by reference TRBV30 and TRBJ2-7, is SQTIHQWPATLVQPVGSPLSLECTVEGTSNPNLYWYRQAAGRGLQLLFYSVGIGQISSEVPQNLSASRPQDRQFILSSKKLLLSDSGFYLCAFTQGSSDEQYFGPGTRLTVT.

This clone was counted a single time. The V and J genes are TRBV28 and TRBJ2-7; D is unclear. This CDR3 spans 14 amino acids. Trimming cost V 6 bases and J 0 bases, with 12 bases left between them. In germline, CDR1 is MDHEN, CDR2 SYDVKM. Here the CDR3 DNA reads TGTGCCAGCAGGGGTGAGGTGATCTCCTACGAGCAGTACTTC. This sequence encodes CASRGEVISYEQYF.

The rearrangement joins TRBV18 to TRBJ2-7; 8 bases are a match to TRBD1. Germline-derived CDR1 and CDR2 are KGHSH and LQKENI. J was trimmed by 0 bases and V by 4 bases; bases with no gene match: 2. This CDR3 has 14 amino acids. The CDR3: CASSRDRRSYEQYF. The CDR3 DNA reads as TGTGCCAGCTCACGGGACAGGCGCTCCTACGAGCAGTACTTC.

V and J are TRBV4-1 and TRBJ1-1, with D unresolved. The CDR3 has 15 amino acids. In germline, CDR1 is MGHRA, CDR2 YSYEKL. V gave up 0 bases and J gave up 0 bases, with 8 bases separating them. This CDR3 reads CASSQDFRVNTEAFF. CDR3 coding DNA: TGCGCCAGCAGCCAAGACTTCCGTGTGAACACTGAAGCTTTCTTT.

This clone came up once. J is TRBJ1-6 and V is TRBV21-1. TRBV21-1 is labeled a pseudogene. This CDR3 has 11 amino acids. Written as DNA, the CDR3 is TGTGCCAGCAGCCTTAATTCACCCCTCCACTTT. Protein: CASSLNSPLHF.

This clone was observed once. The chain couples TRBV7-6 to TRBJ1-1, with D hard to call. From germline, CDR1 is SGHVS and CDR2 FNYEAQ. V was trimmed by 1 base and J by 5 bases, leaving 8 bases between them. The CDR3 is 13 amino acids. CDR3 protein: CASSLGVQTEAFF. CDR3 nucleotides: TGTGCCAGCAGCTTAGGTGTCCAGACTGAAGCTTTCTTT.

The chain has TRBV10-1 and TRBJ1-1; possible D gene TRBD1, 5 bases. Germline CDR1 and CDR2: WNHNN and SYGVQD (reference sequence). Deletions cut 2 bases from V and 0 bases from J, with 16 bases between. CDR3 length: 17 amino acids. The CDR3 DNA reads TGCGCCAGCAGTGAGACCCCAGGGAGGGGCATGAACACTGAAGCTTTCTTT. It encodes CASSETPGRGMNTEAFF.

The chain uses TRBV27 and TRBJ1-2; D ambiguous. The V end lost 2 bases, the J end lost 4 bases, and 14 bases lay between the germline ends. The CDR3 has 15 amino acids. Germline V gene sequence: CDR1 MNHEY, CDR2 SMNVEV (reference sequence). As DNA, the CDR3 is TGTGCCAGCAGTTTAAGCTCTGGGTCGGGCTATGGCTACACCTTC. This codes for CASSLSSGSGYGYTF.

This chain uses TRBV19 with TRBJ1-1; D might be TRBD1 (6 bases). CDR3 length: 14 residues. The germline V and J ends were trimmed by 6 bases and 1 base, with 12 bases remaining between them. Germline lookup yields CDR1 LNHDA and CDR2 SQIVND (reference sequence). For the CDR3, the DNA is TGTGCCAGTAGCCATAGGGGACAGAACACTGAAGCTTTCTTT. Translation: CASSHRGQNTEAFF.

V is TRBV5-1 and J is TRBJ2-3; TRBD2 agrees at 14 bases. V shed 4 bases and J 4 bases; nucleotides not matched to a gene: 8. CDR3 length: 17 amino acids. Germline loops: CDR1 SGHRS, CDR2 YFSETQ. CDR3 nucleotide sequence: TGCGCCAGCAGCATTACCGGGACTAGCGGGGGCGCAGATACGCAGTATTTT. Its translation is CASSITGTSGGADTQYF.

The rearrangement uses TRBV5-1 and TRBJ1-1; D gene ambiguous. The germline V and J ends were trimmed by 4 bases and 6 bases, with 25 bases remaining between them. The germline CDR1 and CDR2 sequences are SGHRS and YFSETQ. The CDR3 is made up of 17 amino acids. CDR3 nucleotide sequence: TGCGCCAGCAGCCCCCGGGATCCCAGAGCCGCGGGCTCTGAAGCTTTCTTT. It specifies CASSPRDPRAAGSEAFF.

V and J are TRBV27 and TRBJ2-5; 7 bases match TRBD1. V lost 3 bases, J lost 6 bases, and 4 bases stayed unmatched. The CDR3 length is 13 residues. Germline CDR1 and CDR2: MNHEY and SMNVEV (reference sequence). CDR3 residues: CASSLYRGKTQYF. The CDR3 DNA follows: TGTGCCAGCAGTTTGTACAGGGGAAAGACCCAGTACTTC.

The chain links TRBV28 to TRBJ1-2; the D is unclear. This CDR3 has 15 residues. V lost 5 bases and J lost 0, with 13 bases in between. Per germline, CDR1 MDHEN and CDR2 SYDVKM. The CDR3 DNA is TGTGCCAGCAGTCCCGGACTTGCAGCTAACTATGGCTACACCTTC. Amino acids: CASSPGLAANYGYTF.